This T cell receptor beta chain was sequenced in a study of CD8+ T cells in alopecia areata. Study-level background: Tofacitinib therapy lasting 6 to 18 months was followed by 6 months off drug.

Deletions cut 1 base from V and 10 bases from J, with 14 bases between. The germline gives CDR1 SGHTA, CDR2 FQGTGA. CDR3 length: 14 residues. Specified treatment: oral pan-JAK inhibitor, 5-10 mg twice daily. Alopecia areata patients had lesional scalp punch biopsies and peripheral blood taken from them. cDNA serving as the sequencing template came from extracted, reverse transcribed RNA. The table came from immunoSEQ multiplex PCR; TCRdb's copy has only in-frame clones and leaves some out. The sample lists 93,000 or so clones, around 86% occurring once. This chain uses TRBV7-3 with TRBJ2-1; D is uncertain. Sample: CD8+ T cells sorted from blood, taken between weeks 30 and 35, from a patient treated with tofacitinib. The clonotype comes from a human donor with alopecia areata. The CDR3 loop reads CASSLRSSLREQFF. The DNA of the CDR3 is TGTGCCAGCAGCTTAAGATCCAGTCTCAGGGAGCAGTTCTTC.